One and the same sample provided the 26 T cell receptor beta chains below, sequenced in a study of OX40 agonist ivuxolimab in advanced cancers. Assay used: immunoSEQ multiplex PCR; TCRdb lists only in-frame clones, some missing. Here the sample spans about 48,000 clones, around nine tenths being singletons. This material consisted of CD4+ or CD8+ T cells sorted from blood, taken in a trial of the OX40 agonist ivuxolimab. Receptors originate from an adult with an advanced solid tumor such as melanoma, head and neck, liver or kidney cancer.

The genes are TRBV7-2 and TRBJ2-5; D possibly corresponds to TRBD2 (7 bases). The germline V gene has CDR1 SGHTA and CDR2 FQGNSA. This CDR3 contains 15 residues. V lost 5 bases and J 5 bases, leaving 18 bases between the germline ends. In DNA form, the CDR3 reads TGTGCCAGCAGCGGGGGGGGCGCTTGGATTGAGACCCAGTACTTC. This sequence encodes CASSGGGAWIETQYF.

This chain uses TRBV4-2 with TRBJ1-5; D is possibly TRBD1 (6 bases). The germline gives CDR1 LGHNA, CDR2 YNFKEQ. V was trimmed by 0 bases and J by 7 bases, leaving 10 bases between them. The CDR3 loop spans 14 amino acids. In nucleotides, the CDR3 is TGTGCCAGCAGCCAAGAAGGGGGGTACCAGCCCCAGCATTTT. This gives the protein CASSQEGGYQPQHF.

This sequence joins TRBV5-1 and TRBJ1-2; TRBD1 is a possible D gene (6 bases). The germline V gene encodes CDR1 SGHRS and CDR2 YFSETQ. This CDR3 is built from 16 residues. V was cut by 4 bases and J by 1 base, with 17 bases left in between. The CDR3 nucleotides read TGCGCCAGCAGCAGCGAGGGGGAACAGTTTAACTATGGCTACACCTTC. Its protein product is CASSSEGEQFNYGYTF.

V gene TRBV30 combines with J gene TRBJ2-5; D remains unclear. The CDR3 runs to 12 residues. V lost 2 bases to trimming and J lost 0 bases, with 4 bases between them. Germline CDR1 is GTSNPN and CDR2 is SVGIG (reference sequence). CDR3 in amino acids: CAWSYNQETQYF. CDR3 nucleotides: TGTGCCTGGAGTTATAACCAAGAGACCCAGTACTTC.

The table lists this clone with a few counts. The chain recombines TRBV4-2 with TRBJ1-1, with TRBD1 matching 11 bases. Losses at the gene ends were 8 bases for V and 5 bases for J; bases not matched to a gene: 4. The CDR3 has 13 amino acids. Germline CDR1 and CDR2: LGHNA and YNFKEQ. The CDR3: CASGGTGGTEAFF. CDR3 DNA: TGTGCCAGCGGGGGGACAGGGGGGACTGAAGCTTTCTTT.

This clone was observed a single time. The rearrangement links TRBV19 to TRBJ2-5, with D maybe TRBD1 (7 bases). V lost 5 bases to trimming and J lost 2 bases, with 21 bases between them. The CDR3 sequence is 17 residues long. Germline CDR1 and CDR2: LNHDA and SQIVND (reference sequence). For the CDR3, the DNA is TGTGCCAGTAGTTCGGAGGGGGCCTTCACTATACAAGAGACCCAGTACTTC. Protein sequence: CASSSEGAFTIQETQYF.

The V gene is TRBV27, the J gene TRBJ2-5, with TRBD2 identical over 12 bases. The germline V gene has CDR1 MNHEY and CDR2 SMNVEV (reference sequence). V lost 6 bases to trimming and J lost 0 bases; unmatched junction nucleotides: 8. This CDR3 spans 17 amino acids. The CDR3 sequence: CASRPTLAGGYQETQYF. In DNA form, the CDR3 reads TGTGCCAGCAGACCAACACTAGCGGGGGGATACCAAGAGACCCAGTACTTC.

The V call is TRBV27, the J call TRBJ2-3; tentatively, D is TRBD2 (5 bases). The ends were cut back, 2 bases at V and 0 bases at J, with 15 bases in the middle. The germline gives CDR1 MNHEY, CDR2 SMNVEV (reference sequence). CDR3 length: 17 amino acids. The CDR3 protein is CASSLMTGVYSTDTQYF. CDR3 coding DNA: TGTGCCAGCAGTTTAATGACCGGGGTATACAGCACAGATACGCAGTATTTT.

The chain recombines TRBV9 with TRBJ2-1; D is perhaps TRBD2 (5 bases). From germline, CDR1 is SGDLS and CDR2 YYNGEE. This CDR3 spans 13 amino acids. The ends were cut back, 0 bases at V and 9 bases at J, with 10 bases in the middle. In nucleotides, the CDR3 is TGTGCCAGCAGCGTAGCCCTTCGGGGTGAGCAGTTCTTC. Protein sequence: CASSVALRGEQFF.

The chain recombines TRBV6-1 with TRBJ2-2, with D unclear. Germline CDR1 is MNHNS and CDR2 is SASEGT. Trimming stripped 0 bases from V and 0 bases from J, with 2 bases between. The CDR3 loop spans 14 amino acids. As DNA, the CDR3 is TGTGCCAGCAGTGAAGCCGCGAACACCGGGGAGCTGTTTTTT. It encodes CASSEAANTGELFF.

In the case of this clone: This sample also contains other DNA sequences that code for the same CDR3. The chain uses TRBV28 and TRBJ2-5; D gene unclear. V lost 5 bases to trimming and J lost 5 bases, with 6 bases between them. This CDR3 contains 11 residues. Germline assignment: CDR1 MDHEN and CDR2 SYDVKM. Written as DNA, the CDR3 is TGTGCCAGCAGTCTGGGGGAGACCCAGTACTTC. Translated: CASSLGETQYF.

V is TRBV5-1 and J is TRBJ2-7; D gene ambiguous. V was clipped by 0 bases and J by 7 bases, with 5 bases between them. This CDR3 contains 11 residues. The germline V gene has CDR1 SGHRS and CDR2 YFSETQ. CDR3 nucleotide sequence: TGCGCCAGCAGCTTGGGGAGAGAGCAGTACTTC. It specifies CASSLGREQYF.

This chain joins TRBV23-1 and TRBJ2-1; D gene uncertain. TRBV23-1 is an ORF, with its function uncertain. CDR3 length equals 11 residues. The chain's CDR3 is CASLENNEQFF. As DNA, the CDR3 is TGCGCGTCACTGGAAAACAATGAGCAGTTCTTC.

In DNA, the CDR3 is TGTGCCAGCAGTTTAGCTGTGGGGTCCTACGAGCAGTACTTC. Protein: CASSLAVGSYEQYF. This chain connects TRBV27 to TRBJ2-7; D not resolved. V was shortened by 2 bases and J by 1 base, with 9 bases between the two germline ends. CDR1 and CDR2 from the germline V gene are MNHEY and SMNVEV (reference sequence). This CDR3 has 14 residues.

Details on this clone: Being one base from a much bigger clone, this may be a read error. At the DNA level, this CDR3 is encoded by other sequences in the same sample as well. The CDR3 here is CASSTTGVLVGGYTF. The CDR3 coding sequence is TGTGCTAGCAGCACAACGGGTGTTTTAGTCGGGGGCTACACCTTC. The chain recombines TRBV7-9 with TRBJ1-2; no reliable D call. Germline CDR1 SEHNR, CDR2 FQNEAQ (reference sequence). This CDR3 spans 15 amino acids.

This chain links TRBV7-8 with TRBJ2-3; D is undetermined. The CDR3 totals 13 residues. V was clipped by 1 base and J by 3 bases, with 5 bases between them. CDR1 and CDR2 (germline): SGHVS, FQNEAQ. As DNA, the CDR3 is TGTGCCAGCAGCTTAGGGCGTACAGATACGCAGTATTTT. This gives the protein CASSLGRTDTQYF. Full variable domain (outside the CDR3, taken from reference TRBV7-8 and TRBJ2-3): GAGVSQSPRYKVAKRGQDVALRCDPISGHVSLFWYQQALGQGPEFLTYFQNEAQLDKSGLPSDRFFAERPEGSVSTLKIQRTQQEDSAVYLCASSLGRTDTQYFGPGTRLTVL.

The genes are TRBV15 and TRBJ1-2; D remains ambiguous. From germline, CDR1 is LNHNV and CDR2 YYDKDF (reference sequence). The CDR3 spans 15 residues. Trimming stripped 0 bases from V and 7 bases from J, with 15 bases between. CDR3 region: CATSRDKLGGFGYTF. CDR3 bases: TGTGCCACCAGCAGAGATAAGTTAGGAGGGTTTGGCTACACCTTC.

A note on this clone: The junction differs from germline at one of its ends, possibly a read error. The chain employs TRBV6-5 and TRBJ2-3, with 10 bases aligning to TRBD2. Germline CDR1 reads MNHEY; CDR2 reads SVGAGI. The CDR3 length is 11 residues. CDR3: CASSNGLAVTF. In nucleotides, the CDR3 is TGTGCCAGCAGTAACGGACTAGCGGTTACTTTT.

The chain combines TRBV19 with TRBJ1-1; possibly TRBD1 for D (5 bases). CDR3 length: 17 residues. From germline, CDR1 is LNHDA and CDR2 SQIVND (reference sequence). Trimming removed 3 bases from V and 1 base from J, with 18 bases in between. CDR3 sequence: CASSIPRVTAKNTEAFF. The CDR3 nucleotides are TGTGCCAGTAGTATTCCTAGGGTGACAGCAAAGAACACTGAAGCTTTCTTT. Drawing the rest from reference TRBV19 and TRBJ1-1, the complete variable domain is DGGITQSPKYLFRKEGQNVTLSCEQNLNHDAMYWYRQDPGQGLRLIYYSQIVNDFQKGDIAEGYSVSREKKESFPLTVTSAQKNPTAFYLCASSIPRVTAKNTEAFFGQGTRLTVV.

This chain uses TRBV20-1 with TRBJ2-1, with 9 positions matching TRBD1. V lost 6 bases and J lost 15; bases outside the gene matches: 9. Per germline, CDR1 DFQATT and CDR2 SNEGSKA (reference sequence). CDR3 size: 11 residues. Here the CDR3 reads CSADPGQGGFF. In nucleotides, the CDR3 is TGCAGTGCGGACCCGGGACAGGGTGGGTTCTTC.

The chain employs TRBV9 and TRBJ1-2; TRBD1 aligns across 7 bases. Germline CDR1 SGDLS, CDR2 YYNGEE. The CDR3 runs 15 residues. V trimming: 4 bases; J trimming: 7 bases; junction bases outside the gene matches: 13. DNA of the CDR3: TGTGCCAGCAGCCAGGGGGGGACGGCTGTAGTTGGCTACACCTTC. Amino acid sequence: CASSQGGTAVVGYTF. Looking up the rest from reference TRBV9 and TRBJ1-2 gives the full variable domain: DSGVTQTPKHLITATGQRVTLRCSPRSGDLSVYWYQQSLDQGLQFLIQYYNGEERAKGNILERFSAQQFPDLHSELNLSSLELGDSALYFCASSQGGTAVVGYTFGSGTRLTVV.

V gene TRBV7-3 combines with J gene TRBJ2-7; D unclear. The germline V and J ends were trimmed by 4 bases and 6 bases, with 13 bases remaining between them. The CDR3 totals 13 residues. Germline V CDR1 and CDR2: SGHTA, FQGTGA. Written as DNA, the CDR3 is TGTGCCAGCAGCTACGGGCCGCGGACCGAGCAGTACTTC. Protein sequence: CASSYGPRTEQYF. The entire variable domain, with the rest obtained from reference TRBV7-3 and TRBJ2-7, is as follows: GAGVSQTPSNKVTEKGKYVELRCDPISGHTALYWYRQSLGQGPEFLIYFQGTGAADDSGLPNDRFFAVRPEGSVSTLKIQRTERGDSAVYLCASSYGPRTEQYFGPGTRLTVT.

The chain links TRBV7-8 to TRBJ2-7; 10 bases are shared with TRBD1. Losses at the gene ends were 5 bases for V and 2 bases for J; bases not matched to a gene: 6. The length of the CDR3 is 15 residues. From germline, CDR1 is SGHVS and CDR2 FQNEAQ. CDR3 sequence (DNA): TGTGCCAGCAGCGCGTGGACAGGGGGGACCTACGAGCAGTACTTC. The encoded protein is CASSAWTGGTYEQYF.

This clone was picked up a small number of times. The V and J genes are TRBV14 and TRBJ1-5; D gene ambiguous. V was pared by 3 bases and J by 5 bases, with 8 bases between. Germline V gene data show CDR1 as SGHDN and CDR2 as FVKESK. The length of the CDR3 is 13 residues. Here the CDR3 reads CASSQLPHQPQHF. The CDR3 bases are TGTGCCAGCAGCCAGTTACCGCATCAGCCCCAGCATTTT. Complete variable domain (other parts from reference TRBV14 and TRBJ1-5): EAGVTQFPSHSVIEKGQTVTLRCDPISGHDNLYWYRRVMGKEIKFLLHFVKESKQDESGMPNNRFLAERTGGTYSTLKVQPAELEDSGVYFCASSQLPHQPQHFGDGTRLSIL.

V usage is TRBV27 and J usage is TRBJ1-5; a possible D gene is TRBD1 (6 bases). There are 16 residues in the CDR3. Germline CDR1 MNHEY, CDR2 SMNVEV (reference sequence). V lost 6 bases and J lost 4, with 19 bases in between. In DNA, the CDR3 is TGTGCCAGCAGCAAGCTCGCCGGGACACTAAATCAGCCCCAGCATTTT. This gives the protein CASSKLAGTLNQPQHF.

The V call is TRBV13, the J call TRBJ2-1, with D uncertain. Trimming took 0 bases from V and 8 from J, leaving 5 bases between them. The germline V gene encodes CDR1 PRHDT and CDR2 FYEKMQ (reference sequence). The CDR3 extends over 12 amino acids. CDR3 in DNA: TGTGCCAGCAGCTTAGGCATTTATGAGCAGTTCTTC. Residues: CASSLGIYEQFF.